This TCR beta chain was retrieved from a study of blood T cell repertoires in COVID-19. Study as a whole: PBMCs, B-cell-depleted T cells, or T cells provided the cDNA or gDNA that made up the material.

The data were produced by immunoSEQ multiplex PCR, yet TCRdb's version contains in-frame clones alone and is incomplete. The sample comprises fewer than 200,000 clones, about 88% of which are singletons, and around 9.5% rests with the top ten. Participants were aged roughly 18 to 100 years from about 25 US areas. Cohort assignment relied on participant-reported clinical history. The junction had 2 bases not matched to a gene; V was cut back by 3 bases and J by 3 bases. The CDR3 covers 14 residues. Germline assignment: CDR1 LNHDA and CDR2 SQIVND (reference sequence). Sequencing input: PBMCs or T cells enriched from blood (not recorded which). V usage is TRBV19 and J usage is TRBJ2-7; 10 positions agree with TRBD1. The TCR sequence derives from a woman younger than 35 who had recovered from COVID-19. The CDR3 loop reads CASSIGTGDYEQYF. The DNA of the CDR3 is TGTGCCAGTAGTATCGGGACAGGGGACTACGAGCAGTACTTC.